The T cell receptor beta chain described here comes from a study of T cells in Graves' hyperthyroidism and ophthalmopathy. Amplified TCR beta CDR3 regions derived from RNA transcripts. The HTBI primer set was used in a first-round RT-PCR of the TCR CDR3. MiXCR, applied by TCRdb to the multiplex PCR reads, yields one record per CDR3 protein. The profile shows about 410,000 distinct CDR3 sequences, about 14% of them singletons. The sample was blood. The receptor was derived from a man aged 18-30 years with Graves' ophthalmopathy.

CDR3 loop: CASRRASGDFTGELFF. The CDR3 nucleotides read TGTGCCTCCAGAAGGGCTAGCGGGGACTTCACCGGGGAGCTGTTTTTT. The chain joins TRBV30 to TRBJ2-2, with 9 bases identical to TRBD2. The CDR3 totals 16 residues. Germline CDR1 reads GTSNPN; CDR2 reads SVGIG (reference sequence). After removal of 7 bases from V and 4 bases from J, the junction contained 13 bases not matched to a gene.